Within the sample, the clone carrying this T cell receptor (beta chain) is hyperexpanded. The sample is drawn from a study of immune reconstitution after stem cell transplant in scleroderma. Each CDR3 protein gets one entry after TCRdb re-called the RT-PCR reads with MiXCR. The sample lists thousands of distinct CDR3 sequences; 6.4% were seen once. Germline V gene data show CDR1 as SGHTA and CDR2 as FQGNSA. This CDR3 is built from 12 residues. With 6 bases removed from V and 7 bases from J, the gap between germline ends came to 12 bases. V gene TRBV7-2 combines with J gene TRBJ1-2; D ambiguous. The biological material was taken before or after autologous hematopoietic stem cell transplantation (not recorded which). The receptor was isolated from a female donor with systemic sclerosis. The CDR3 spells CASSSRGGGYTF. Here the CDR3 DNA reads TGTGCCAGCAGTTCGCGAGGCGGTGGCTACACCTTC.